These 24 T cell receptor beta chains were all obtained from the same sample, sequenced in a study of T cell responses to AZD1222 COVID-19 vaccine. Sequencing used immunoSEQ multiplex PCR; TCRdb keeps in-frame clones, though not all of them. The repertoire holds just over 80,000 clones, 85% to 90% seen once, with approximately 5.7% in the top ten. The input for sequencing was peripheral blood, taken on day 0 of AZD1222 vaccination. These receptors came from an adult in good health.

CDR3 coding DNA: TGTGCCAGCAGACCCGTTAACAGGGGCGAAAACTATGGCTACACCTTC. It is translated as CASRPVNRGENYGYTF. This sequence joins TRBV2 and TRBJ1-2, with 7 bases lining up with TRBD1. Germline V lookup: CDR1 SNHLY, CDR2 FYNNEI. V was pared by 6 bases and J by 2 bases, with 12 bases of the junction left unmatched. This CDR3 contains 16 residues.

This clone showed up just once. The DNA of the CDR3 is TGTGCCAGCAGCCCCCGGGACAGGGTCACAGATACGCAGTATTTT. Encoded protein: CASSPRDRVTDTQYF. The V and J genes are TRBV3-1 (or the pseudogene TRBV3-2) and TRBJ2-3; the match to TRBD1 covers 9 bases. Germline CDR1 reads LGHDT; CDR2 reads YNNKEL (reference sequence). The CDR3 sequence is 15 residues long. The trim removed 4 bases at V and 2 bases at J, leaving 4 bases unmatched.

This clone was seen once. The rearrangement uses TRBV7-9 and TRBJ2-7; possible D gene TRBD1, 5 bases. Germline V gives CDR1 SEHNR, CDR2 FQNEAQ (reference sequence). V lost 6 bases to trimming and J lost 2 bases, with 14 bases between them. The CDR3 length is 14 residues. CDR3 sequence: CASSKTENPYEQYF. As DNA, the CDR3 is TGTGCCAGCAGTAAGACAGAGAACCCCTACGAGCAGTACTTC.

The CDR3 DNA sequence: TGCGCCAGCAGCCCAACCCCGCAGGTCGGAGCCTACGAGCAGTACTTC. It yields the protein CASSPTPQVGAYEQYF. This chain uses TRBV4-1 with TRBJ2-7; D call uncertain. Per the germline V gene, CDR1 is MGHRA and CDR2 is YSYEKL. V was cut by 4 bases and J by 2 bases, with 18 bases left in between. The CDR3 has 16 amino acids.

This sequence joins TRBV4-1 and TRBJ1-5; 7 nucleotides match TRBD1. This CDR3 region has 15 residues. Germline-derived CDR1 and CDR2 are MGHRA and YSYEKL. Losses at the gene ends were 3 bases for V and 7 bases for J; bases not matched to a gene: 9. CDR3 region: CASSQTGFWNQPQHF. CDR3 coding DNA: TGCGCCAGCAGCCAGACAGGGTTTTGGAACCAGCCCCAGCATTTT.

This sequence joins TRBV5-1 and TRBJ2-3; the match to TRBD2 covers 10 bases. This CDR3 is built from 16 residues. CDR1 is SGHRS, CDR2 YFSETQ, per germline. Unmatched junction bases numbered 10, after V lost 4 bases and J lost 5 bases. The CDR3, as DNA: TGCGCCAGCAGCCTGGAGGCTAGCGGGGGAGGAGATACGCAGTATTTT. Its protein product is CASSLEASGGGDTQYF.

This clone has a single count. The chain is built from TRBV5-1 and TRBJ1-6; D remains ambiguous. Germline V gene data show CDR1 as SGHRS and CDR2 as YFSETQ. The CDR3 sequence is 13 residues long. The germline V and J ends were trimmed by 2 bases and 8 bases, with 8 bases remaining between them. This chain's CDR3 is CASSFMADSPLHF. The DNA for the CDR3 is TGCGCCAGCAGCTTCATGGCGGATTCACCCCTCCACTTT.

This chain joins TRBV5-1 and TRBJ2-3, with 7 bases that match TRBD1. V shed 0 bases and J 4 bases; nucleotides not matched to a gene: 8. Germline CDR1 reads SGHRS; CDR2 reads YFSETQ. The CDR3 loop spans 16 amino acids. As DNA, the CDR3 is TGCGCCAGCAGCTTGGCCCCGGGACAGATCCCAGATACGCAGTATTTT. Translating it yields CASSLAPGQIPDTQYF.

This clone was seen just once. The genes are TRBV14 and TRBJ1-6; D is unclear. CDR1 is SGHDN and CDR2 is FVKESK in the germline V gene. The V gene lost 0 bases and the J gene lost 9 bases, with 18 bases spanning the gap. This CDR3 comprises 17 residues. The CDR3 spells CASSQDLATSLASPLHF. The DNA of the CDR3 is TGTGCCAGCAGCCAAGACTTGGCGACCTCCTTGGCTTCACCCCTCCACTTT.

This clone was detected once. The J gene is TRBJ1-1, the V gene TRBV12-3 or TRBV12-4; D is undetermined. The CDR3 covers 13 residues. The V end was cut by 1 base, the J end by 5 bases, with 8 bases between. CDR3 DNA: TGTGCCAGCAGTTTAGGGGTCTGGACTGAAGCTTTCTTT. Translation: CASSLGVWTEAFF.

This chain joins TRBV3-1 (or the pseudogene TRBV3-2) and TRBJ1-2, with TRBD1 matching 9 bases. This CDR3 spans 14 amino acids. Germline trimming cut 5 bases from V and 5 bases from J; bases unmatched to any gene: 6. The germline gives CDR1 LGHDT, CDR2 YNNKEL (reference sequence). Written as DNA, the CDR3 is TGTGCCAGCAGCGCCACAGGGGGCGGGTATGGCTACACCTTC. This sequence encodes CASSATGGGYGYTF.

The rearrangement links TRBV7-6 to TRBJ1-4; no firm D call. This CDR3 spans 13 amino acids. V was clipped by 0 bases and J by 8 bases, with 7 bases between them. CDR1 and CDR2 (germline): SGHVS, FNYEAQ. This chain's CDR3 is CASSLAEDEKLFF. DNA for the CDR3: TGTGCCAGCAGCTTAGCGGAGGACGAAAAACTGTTTTTT.

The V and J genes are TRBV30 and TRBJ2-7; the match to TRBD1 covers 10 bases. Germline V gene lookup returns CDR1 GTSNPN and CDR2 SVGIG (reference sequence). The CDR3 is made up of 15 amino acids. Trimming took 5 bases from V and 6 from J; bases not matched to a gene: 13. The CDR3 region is CAWGGPDRGRGEQYF. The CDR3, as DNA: TGTGCCTGGGGGGGGCCCGACAGGGGGCGCGGCGAGCAGTACTTC. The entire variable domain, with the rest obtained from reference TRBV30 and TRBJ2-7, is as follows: SQTIHQWPATLVQPVGSPLSLECTVEGTSNPNLYWYRQAAGRGLQLLFYSVGIGQISSEVPQNLSASRPQDRQFILSSKKLLLSDSGFYLCAWGGPDRGRGEQYFGPGTRLTVT.

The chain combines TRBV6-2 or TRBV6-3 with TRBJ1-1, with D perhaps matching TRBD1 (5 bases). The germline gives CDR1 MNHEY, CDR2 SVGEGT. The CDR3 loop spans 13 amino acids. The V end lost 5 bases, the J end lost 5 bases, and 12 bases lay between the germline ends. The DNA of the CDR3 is TGTGCCAGCAGTCTTTTCTCAGGGACTGAAGCTTTCTTT. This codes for CASSLFSGTEAFF.

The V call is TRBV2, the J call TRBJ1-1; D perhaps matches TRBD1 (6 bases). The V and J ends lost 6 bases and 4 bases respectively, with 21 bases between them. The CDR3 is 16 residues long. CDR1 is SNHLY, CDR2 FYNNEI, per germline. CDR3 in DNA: TGTGCCAGCAGAGAACGGGACACCCGGGGGGGCACTGAAGCTTTCTTT. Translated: CASRERDTRGGTEAFF. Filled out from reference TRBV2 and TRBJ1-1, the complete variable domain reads EPEVTQTPSHQVTQMGQEVILRCVPISNHLYFYWYRQILGQKVEFLVSFYNNEISEKSEIFDDQFSVERPDGSNFTLKIRSTKLEDSAMYFCASRERDTRGGTEAFFGQGTRLTVV.

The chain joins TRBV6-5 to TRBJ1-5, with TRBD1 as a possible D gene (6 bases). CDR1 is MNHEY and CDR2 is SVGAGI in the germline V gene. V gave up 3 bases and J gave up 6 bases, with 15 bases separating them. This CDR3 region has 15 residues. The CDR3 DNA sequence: TGTGCCAGCAGTTATAGGCAGGGAGGGGGTCAGCCCCAGCATTTT. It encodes CASSYRQGGGQPQHF.

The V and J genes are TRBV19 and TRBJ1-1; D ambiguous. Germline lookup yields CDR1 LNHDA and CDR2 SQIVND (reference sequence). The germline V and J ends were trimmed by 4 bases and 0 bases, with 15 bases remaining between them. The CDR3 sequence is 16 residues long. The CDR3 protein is CASSTRGPGLNTEAFF. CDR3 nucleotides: TGTGCCAGTAGTACGAGAGGGCCAGGACTGAACACTGAAGCTTTCTTT.

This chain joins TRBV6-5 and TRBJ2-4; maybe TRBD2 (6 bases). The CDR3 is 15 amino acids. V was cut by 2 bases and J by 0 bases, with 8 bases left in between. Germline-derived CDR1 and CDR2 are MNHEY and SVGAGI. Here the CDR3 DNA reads TGTGCCAGCAGTTACCTTAGCGGAGCCAAAAACATTCAGTACTTC. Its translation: CASSYLSGAKNIQYF.

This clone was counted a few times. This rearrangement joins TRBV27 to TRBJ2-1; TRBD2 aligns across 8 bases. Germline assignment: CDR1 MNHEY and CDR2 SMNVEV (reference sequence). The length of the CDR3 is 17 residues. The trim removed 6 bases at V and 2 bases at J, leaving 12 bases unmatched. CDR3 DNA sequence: TGTGCCAGCAGCCAAGAACACCGACTAGCGCCCTACAATGAGCAGTTCTTC. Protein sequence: CASSQEHRLAPYNEQFF.

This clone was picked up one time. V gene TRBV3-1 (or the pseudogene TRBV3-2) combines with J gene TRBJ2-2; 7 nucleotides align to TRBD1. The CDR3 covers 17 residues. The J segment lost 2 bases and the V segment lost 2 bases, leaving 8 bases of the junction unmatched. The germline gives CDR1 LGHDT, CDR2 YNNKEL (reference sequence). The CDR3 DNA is TGTGCCAGCAGCCAATACCGGGACAGCGCCAACACCGGGGAGCTGTTTTTT. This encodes CASSQYRDSANTGELFF.

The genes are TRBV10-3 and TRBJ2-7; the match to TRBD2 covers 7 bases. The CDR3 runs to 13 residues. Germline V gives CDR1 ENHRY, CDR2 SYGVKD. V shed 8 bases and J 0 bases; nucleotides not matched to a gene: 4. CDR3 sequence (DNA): TGTGCCATCTCAGCGGGGAGCTCCTACGAGCAGTACTTC. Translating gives CAISAGSSYEQYF.

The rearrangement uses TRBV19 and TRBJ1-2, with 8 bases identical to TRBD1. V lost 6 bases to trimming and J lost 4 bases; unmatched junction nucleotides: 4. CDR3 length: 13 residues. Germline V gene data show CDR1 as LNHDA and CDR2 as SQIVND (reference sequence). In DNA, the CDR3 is TGTGCCAGTAGGCAGGGACAGGCCTATGGCTACACCTTC. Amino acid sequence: CASRQGQAYGYTF. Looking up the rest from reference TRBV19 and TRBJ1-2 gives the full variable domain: DGGITQSPKYLFRKEGQNVTLSCEQNLNHDAMYWYRQDPGQGLRLIYYSQIVNDFQKGDIAEGYSVSREKKESFPLTVTSAQKNPTAFYLCASRQGQAYGYTFGSGTRLTVV.

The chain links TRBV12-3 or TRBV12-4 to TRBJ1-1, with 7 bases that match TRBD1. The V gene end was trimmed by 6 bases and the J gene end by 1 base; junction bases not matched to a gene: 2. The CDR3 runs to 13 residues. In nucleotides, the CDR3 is TGTGCCAGCAGCCAGGGGGGGAACACTGAAGCTTTCTTT. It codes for CASSQGGNTEAFF.

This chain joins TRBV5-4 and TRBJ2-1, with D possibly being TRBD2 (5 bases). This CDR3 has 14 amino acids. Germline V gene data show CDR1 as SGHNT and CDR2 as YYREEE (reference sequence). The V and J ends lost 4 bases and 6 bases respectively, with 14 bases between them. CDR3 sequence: CASSAKLVRNEQFF. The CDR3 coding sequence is TGTGCCAGCAGCGCTAAACTAGTCCGCAATGAGCAGTTCTTC. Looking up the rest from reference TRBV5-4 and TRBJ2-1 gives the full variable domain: ETGVTQSPTHLIKTRGQQVTLRCSSQSGHNTVSWYQQALGQGPQFIFQYYREEENGRGNFPPRFSGLQFPNYSSELNVNALELDDSALYLCASSAKLVRNEQFFGPGTRLTVL.